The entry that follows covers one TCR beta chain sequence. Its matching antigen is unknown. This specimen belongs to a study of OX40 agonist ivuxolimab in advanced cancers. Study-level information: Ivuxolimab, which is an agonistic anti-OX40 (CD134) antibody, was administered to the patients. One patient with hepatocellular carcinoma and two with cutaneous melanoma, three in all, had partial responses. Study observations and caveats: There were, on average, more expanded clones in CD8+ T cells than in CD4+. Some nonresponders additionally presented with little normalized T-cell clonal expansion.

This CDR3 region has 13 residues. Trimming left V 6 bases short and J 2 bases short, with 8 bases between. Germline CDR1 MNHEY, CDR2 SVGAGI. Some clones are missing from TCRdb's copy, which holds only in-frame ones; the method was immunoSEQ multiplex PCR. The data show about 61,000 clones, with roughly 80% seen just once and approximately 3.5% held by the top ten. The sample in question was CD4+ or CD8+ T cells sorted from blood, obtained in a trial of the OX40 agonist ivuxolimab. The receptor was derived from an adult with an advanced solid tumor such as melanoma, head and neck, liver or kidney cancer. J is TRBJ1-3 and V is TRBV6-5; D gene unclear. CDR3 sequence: CASSPSPGNTIYF. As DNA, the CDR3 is TGTGCCAGCAGCCCCTCCCCTGGAAACACCATATATTTT.